This T cell receptor beta chain was obtained from a study of blood T cell repertoires in COVID-19. As for the study in general: From T cells, B-cell-depleted T cells, or PBMCs came the material, which was cDNA or gDNA.

Individuals drawn from approximately 22 US areas were roughly 18 to 95 years old. The length of the CDR3 is 20 residues. The J segment lost 0 bases and the V segment lost 0 bases, leaving 11 bases of the junction unmatched. Germline V gene data show CDR1 as SGHAT and CDR2 as FQNNGV. Per the original data handling: Amplification of reference gene primers provided the estimated nucleated cell counts. Using immunoSEQ multiplex PCR, the repertoire was profiled, and TCRdb retains in-frame clones only, with some absent. V, J and clone size are taken as reported in that table, and D and trimming were inferred from the DNA itself. The sample has hundreds of thousands of clones, just under 90% seen once.

Sequencing was performed on PBMCs or T cells enriched from blood (not recorded which). The sequence was obtained from a woman in her thirties who had recovered from COVID-19. The V call is TRBV11-2, the J call TRBJ2-3; 11 positions match TRBD2. Written as DNA, the CDR3 is TGTGCCAGCAGCTTAGATAGTTGGAGACTAGCGGGACTTAGCACAGATACGCAGTATTTT. This encodes CASSLDSWRLAGLSTDTQYF. Looking up the rest from reference TRBV11-2 and TRBJ2-3 gives the full variable domain: EAGVAQSPRYKIIEKRQSVAFWCNPISGHATLYWYQQILGQGPKLLIQFQNNGVVDDSQLPKDRFSAERLKGVDSTLKIQPAKLEDSAVYLCASSLDSWRLAGLSTDTQYFGPGTRLTVL.